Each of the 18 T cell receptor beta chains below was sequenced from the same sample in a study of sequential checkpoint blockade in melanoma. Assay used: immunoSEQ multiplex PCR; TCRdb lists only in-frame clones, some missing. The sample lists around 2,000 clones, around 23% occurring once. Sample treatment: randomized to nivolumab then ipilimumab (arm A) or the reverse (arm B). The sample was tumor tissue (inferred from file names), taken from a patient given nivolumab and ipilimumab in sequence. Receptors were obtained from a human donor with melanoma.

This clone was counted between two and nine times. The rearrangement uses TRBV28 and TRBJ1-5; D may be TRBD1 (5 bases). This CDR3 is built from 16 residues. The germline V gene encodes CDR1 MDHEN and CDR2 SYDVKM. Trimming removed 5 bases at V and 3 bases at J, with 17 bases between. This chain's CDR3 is CASSPRAGRDNQPQHF. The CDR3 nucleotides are TGTGCCAGCAGTCCCAGGGCTGGGCGGGACAATCAGCCCCAGCATTTT.

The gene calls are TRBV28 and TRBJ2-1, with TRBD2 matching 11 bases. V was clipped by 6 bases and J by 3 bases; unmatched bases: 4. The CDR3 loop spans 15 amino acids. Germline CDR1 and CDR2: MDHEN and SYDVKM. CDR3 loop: CASSTGLADYNEQFF. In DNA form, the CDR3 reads TGTGCCAGCAGCACGGGACTAGCGGACTACAATGAGCAGTTCTTC.

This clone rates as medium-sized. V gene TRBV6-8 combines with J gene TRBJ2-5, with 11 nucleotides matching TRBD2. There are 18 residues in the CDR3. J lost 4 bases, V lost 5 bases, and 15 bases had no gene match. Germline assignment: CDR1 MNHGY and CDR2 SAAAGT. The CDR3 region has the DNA TGTGCCAGCAGTCCTATAGGGGAATCTAGCGGGGGGCCAGAGACCCAGTACTTC. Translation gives CASSPIGESSGGPETQYF.

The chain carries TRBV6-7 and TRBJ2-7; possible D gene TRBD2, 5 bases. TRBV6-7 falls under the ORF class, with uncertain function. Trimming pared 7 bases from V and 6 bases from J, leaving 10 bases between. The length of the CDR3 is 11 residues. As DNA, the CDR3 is TGTGCCAGCAATTCACGGGGCGAGCAGTACTTC. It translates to CASNSRGEQYF.

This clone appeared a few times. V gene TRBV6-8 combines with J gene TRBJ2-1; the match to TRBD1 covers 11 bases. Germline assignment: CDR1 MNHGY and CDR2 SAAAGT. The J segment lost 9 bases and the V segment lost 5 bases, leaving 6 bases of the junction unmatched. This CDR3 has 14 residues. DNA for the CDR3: TGTGCCAGCAGTAAAGGGACAGGGGGGATTGAGCAGTTCTTC. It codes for CASSKGTGGIEQFF.

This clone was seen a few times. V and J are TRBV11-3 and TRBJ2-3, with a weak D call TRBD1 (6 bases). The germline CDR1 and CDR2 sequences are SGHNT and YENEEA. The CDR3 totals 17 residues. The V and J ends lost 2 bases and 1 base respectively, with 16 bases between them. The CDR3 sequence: CASSLSTGFRRTDTQYF. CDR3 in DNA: TGTGCCAGCAGCTTAAGCACAGGGTTCCGTCGCACAGATACGCAGTATTTT.

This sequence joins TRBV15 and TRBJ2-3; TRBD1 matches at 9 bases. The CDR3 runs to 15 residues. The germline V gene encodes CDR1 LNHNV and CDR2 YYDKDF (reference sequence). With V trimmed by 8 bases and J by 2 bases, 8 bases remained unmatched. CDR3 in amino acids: CATGKDRGFTDTQYF. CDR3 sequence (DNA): TGTGCCACCGGAAAGGACAGGGGCTTCACAGATACGCAGTATTTT.

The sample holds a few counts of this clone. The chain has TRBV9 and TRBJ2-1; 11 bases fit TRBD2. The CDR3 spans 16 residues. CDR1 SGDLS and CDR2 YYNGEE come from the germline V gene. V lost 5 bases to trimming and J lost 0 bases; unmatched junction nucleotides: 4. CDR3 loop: CASSRTSGSSYNEQFF. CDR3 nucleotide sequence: TGTGCCAGCAGTCGAACTAGCGGGAGCTCCTACAATGAGCAGTTCTTC.

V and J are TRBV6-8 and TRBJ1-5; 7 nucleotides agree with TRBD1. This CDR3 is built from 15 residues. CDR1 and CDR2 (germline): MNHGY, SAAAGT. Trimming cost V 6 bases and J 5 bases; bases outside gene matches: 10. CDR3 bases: TGTGCCAGCAGGGGACCGGGACAGCCTCATCAGCCCCAGCATTTT. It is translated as CASRGPGQPHQPQHF.

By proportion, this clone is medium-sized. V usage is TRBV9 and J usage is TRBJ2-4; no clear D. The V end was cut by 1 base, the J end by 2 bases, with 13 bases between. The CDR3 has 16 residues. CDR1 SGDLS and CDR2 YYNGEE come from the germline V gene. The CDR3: CASSVYPEGTKNIQYF. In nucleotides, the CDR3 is TGTGCCAGCAGCGTATATCCGGAAGGGACCAAAAACATTCAGTACTTC.

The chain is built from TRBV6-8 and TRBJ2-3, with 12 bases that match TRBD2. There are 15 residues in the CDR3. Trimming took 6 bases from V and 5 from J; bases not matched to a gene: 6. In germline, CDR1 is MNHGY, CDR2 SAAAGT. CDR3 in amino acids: CASRSLAGGGDTQYF. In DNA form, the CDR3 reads TGTGCCAGCAGGTCACTAGCGGGAGGAGGAGATACGCAGTATTTT.

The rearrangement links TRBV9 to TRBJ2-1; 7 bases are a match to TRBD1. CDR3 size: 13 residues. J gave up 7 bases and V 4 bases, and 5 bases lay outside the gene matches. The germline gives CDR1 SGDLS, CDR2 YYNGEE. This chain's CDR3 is CASSSMTGNEQFF. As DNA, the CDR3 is TGTGCCAGCAGCTCTATGACAGGGAATGAGCAGTTCTTC.

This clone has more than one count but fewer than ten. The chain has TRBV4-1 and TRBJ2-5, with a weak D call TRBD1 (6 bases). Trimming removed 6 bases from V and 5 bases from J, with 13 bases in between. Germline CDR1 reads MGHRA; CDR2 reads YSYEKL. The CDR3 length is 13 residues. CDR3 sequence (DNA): TGCGCCAGCAGACCCCAGGGGATGGAGACCCAGTACTTC. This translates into CASRPQGMETQYF.

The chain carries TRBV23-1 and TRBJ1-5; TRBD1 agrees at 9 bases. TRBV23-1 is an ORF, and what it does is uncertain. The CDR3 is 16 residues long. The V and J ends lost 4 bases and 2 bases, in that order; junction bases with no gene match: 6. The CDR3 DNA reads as TGCGCCAGCAGTCGCAAACAGGGGGCAGGCAATCAGCCCCAGCATTTT. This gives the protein CASSRKQGAGNQPQHF.

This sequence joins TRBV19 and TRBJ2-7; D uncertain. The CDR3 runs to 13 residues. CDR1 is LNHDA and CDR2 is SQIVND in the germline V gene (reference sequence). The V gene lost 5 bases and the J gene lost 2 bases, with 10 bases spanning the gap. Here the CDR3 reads CASSGVATYEQYF. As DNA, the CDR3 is TGTGCCAGTAGTGGGGTGGCTACCTACGAGCAGTACTTC.

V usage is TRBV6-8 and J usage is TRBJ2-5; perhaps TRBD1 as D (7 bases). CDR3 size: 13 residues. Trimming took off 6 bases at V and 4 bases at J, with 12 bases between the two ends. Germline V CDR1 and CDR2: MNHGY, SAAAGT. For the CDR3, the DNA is TGTGCCAGCAGGGGCCAGGGGGGAGAGACCCAGTACTTC. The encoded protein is CASRGQGGETQYF.

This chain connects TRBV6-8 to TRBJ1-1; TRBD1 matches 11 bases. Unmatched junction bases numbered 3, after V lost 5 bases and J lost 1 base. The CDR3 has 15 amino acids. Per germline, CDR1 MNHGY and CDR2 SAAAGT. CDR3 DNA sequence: TGTGCCAGCAGTGGACAGGGGGCTCAGAACACTGAAGCTTTCTTT. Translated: CASSGQGAQNTEAFF.

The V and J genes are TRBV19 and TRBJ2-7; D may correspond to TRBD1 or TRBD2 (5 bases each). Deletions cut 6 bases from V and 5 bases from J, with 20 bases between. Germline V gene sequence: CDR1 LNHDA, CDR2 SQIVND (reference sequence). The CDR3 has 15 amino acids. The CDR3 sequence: CASSPGRGEFDEQYF. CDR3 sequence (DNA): TGTGCCAGTAGCCCTGGTCGAGGGGAATTCGACGAGCAGTACTTC.